One sample yielded the 17 T cell receptor beta chains listed below, sequenced in a study of blood T cell repertoires in COVID-19 (dated by TCRdb to the early 2020s). The method was the immunoSEQ multiplex PCR assay. TCRdb holds this immuneACCESS table with in-frame rearrangements only. Some clones are missing; in checked studies, unresolved V genes explain under half, and the rest has no known cause. This sample lists 130,000 to 150,000 clones; 88% were detected once. Approximately 1.5% of the sample comes from the top ten. The sequenced sample was peripheral blood. The receptors derive from a woman aged 50 to 60 with acute or convalescent COVID-19.

This rearrangement joins TRBV20-1 to TRBJ1-2; TRBD1 matches 8 bases. Germline assignment: CDR1 DFQATT and CDR2 SNEGSKA (reference sequence). V was pared by 3 bases and J by 8 bases, with 11 bases of the junction left unmatched. The CDR3 totals 14 residues. CDR3 sequence: CSASRARGQEGYTF. The CDR3 nucleotides read TGCAGTGCTAGTAGGGCCAGGGGGCAGGAAGGCTACACCTTC.

The sample holds one count of this clone. The V call is TRBV12-5, the J call TRBJ1-2; a weak D match, TRBD1 (5 bases). This CDR3 is 15 amino acids long. Trimming took 1 base from V and 4 from J, leaving 13 bases between them. Germline values: CDR1 LGHNT, CDR2 FRNRAP. CDR3 coding DNA: TGTGCTAGTGGTTTGGGACTGACGGGGGGCTATGGCTACACCTTC. Translating it yields CASGLGLTGGYGYTF.

This sequence joins TRBV5-4 and TRBJ1-6; TRBD1 aligns across 7 bases. CDR3 size: 14 residues. V was clipped by 0 bases and J by 7 bases; unmatched bases: 1. Looked up from germline, CDR1 is SGHNT and CDR2 is YYREEE (reference sequence). Here the CDR3 DNA reads TGTGCCAGCAGCTTGGGACAGGGAAATTCACCCCTCCACTTT. Its translation is CASSLGQGNSPLHF.

This clone is a singleton in its sample. The chain's CDR3 is CASSRLRQSRWGPEKLFF. The CDR3, as DNA: TGTGCCAGCAGTCGACTGAGACAGAGCAGGTGGGGGCCCGAAAAACTGTTTTTT. The V and J genes are TRBV6-6 and TRBJ1-4, with a possible D match to TRBD1 (6 bases). CDR3 length equals 18 residues. Germline CDR1 and CDR2: MNHNY and SVGAGI (reference sequence). Deletions cut 5 bases from V and 8 bases from J, with 27 bases between.

Here the CDR3 DNA reads TGTGCCAGCAGCTTCGGGACTAGCGGGATTACTCCAACAAACACCGGGGAGCTGTTTTTT. It is translated as CASSFGTSGITPTNTGELFF. The chain links TRBV12-1 to TRBJ2-2; the table calls TRBD2, which could not be checked here. TRBV12-1 is assigned pseudogene status. The CDR3 runs to 20 residues.

V gene TRBV7-2 combines with J gene TRBJ2-7; D uncertain. With 2 bases removed from V and 0 bases from J, the gap between germline ends came to 11 bases. CDR3 length equals 15 residues. Looked up from germline, CDR1 is SGHTA and CDR2 is FQGNSA. DNA of the CDR3: TGTGCCAGCAGCTTATCTGGCGGCAGCTCCTACGAGCAGTACTTC. Its translation is CASSLSGGSSYEQYF.

The V gene is TRBV5-1, the J gene TRBJ2-1; possible D gene TRBD2, 5 bases. V lost 7 bases, J lost 0 bases, and 11 bases lay in between. Germline loops: CDR1 SGHRS, CDR2 YFSETQ. This CDR3 comprises 14 residues. The CDR3 spells CASSEADSYNEQFF. DNA for the CDR3: TGCGCCAGCTCAGAAGCGGACTCCTACAATGAGCAGTTCTTC.

This CDR3 reads CASSQDWAGNTEAFF. DNA for the CDR3: TGCGCCAGCAGCCAAGATTGGGCAGGGAACACTGAAGCTTTCTTT. The V call is TRBV4-1, the J call TRBJ1-1; D unclear. CDR1 is MGHRA and CDR2 is YSYEKL in the germline V gene. CDR3 length: 15 residues. V lost 0 bases and J lost 1, with 9 bases in between.

The chain recombines TRBV7-2 with TRBJ1-5, with TRBD1 identical over 10 bases. V lost 5 bases and J lost 3; bases outside the gene matches: 4. CDR1 is SGHTA, CDR2 FQGNSA, per germline. This CDR3 has 15 residues. For the CDR3, the DNA is TGTGCCAGCAGCCAGGACAGGGGGTACAATCAGCCCCAGCATTTT. Amino acids: CASSQDRGYNQPQHF.

This clone was seen just once. The chain has TRBV2 and TRBJ1-5; D uncertain. V lost 1 base to trimming and J lost 7 bases, with 11 bases between them. Per germline, CDR1 SNHLY and CDR2 FYNNEI. This CDR3 has 14 amino acids. DNA of the CDR3: TGTGCCAGCAGTGAAGGCGGTAGTTTCCAGCCCCAGCATTTT. Translating it yields CASSEGGSFQPQHF. Complete variable domain (other parts from reference TRBV2 and TRBJ1-5): EPEVTQTPSHQVTQMGQEVILRCVPISNHLYFYWYRQILGQKVEFLVSFYNNEISEKSEIFDDQFSVERPDGSNFTLKIRSTKLEDSAMYFCASSEGGSFQPQHFGDGTRLSIL.

The V gene is TRBV7-6, the J gene TRBJ2-7; 10 positions agree with TRBD1. The CDR3 is 16 residues long. The junction had 9 bases not matched to a gene; V was cut back by 3 bases and J by 4 bases. Germline V gene data show CDR1 as SGHVS and CDR2 as FNYEAQ. DNA of the CDR3: TGTGCCAGCAGCTTTGGCCCCGGGACAGGGGTGTACGAGCAGTACTTC. As protein: CASSFGPGTGVYEQYF.

CDR3 residues: CASSATTNTEAFF. DNA of the CDR3: TGTGCCAGCAGTGCGACAACGAACACTGAAGCTTTCTTT. The chain recombines TRBV12-3 or TRBV12-4 with TRBJ1-1; D is undetermined. V was clipped by 5 bases and J by 1 base, with 8 bases between them. This CDR3 spans 13 amino acids.

The V gene is TRBV9, the J gene TRBJ2-7, with TRBD2 matching over 8 bases. V dropped 0 bases and J dropped 4; count of bases not matched to a gene: 6. This CDR3 region has 15 residues. Germline lookup yields CDR1 SGDLS and CDR2 YYNGEE. Here the CDR3 DNA reads TGTGCCAGCAGCGTAGGTTGGACTAGCCAGTACGAGCAGTACTTC. Translating it yields CASSVGWTSQYEQYF. Variable domain in full (rest from reference TRBV9 and TRBJ2-7): DSGVTQTPKHLITATGQRVTLRCSPRSGDLSVYWYQQSLDQGLQFLIQYYNGEERAKGNILERFSAQQFPDLHSELNLSSLELGDSALYFCASSVGWTSQYEQYFGPGTRLTVT.

The gene calls are TRBV12-3 or TRBV12-4 and TRBJ2-3; D may be TRBD1 (6 bases). V was trimmed by 10 bases and J by 5 bases, leaving 16 bases between them. The CDR3 consists of 13 residues. CDR3 sequence (DNA): TGTGCCACCAGGGGCGATAGTGGAGATACGCAGTATTTT. It specifies CATRGDSGDTQYF.

This sequence joins TRBV6-5 and TRBJ2-5; D might be TRBD2 (6 bases). Germline CDR1 reads MNHEY; CDR2 reads SVGAGI. V lost 6 bases and J 3 bases, leaving 11 bases between the germline ends. The CDR3 runs 13 residues. CDR3 nucleotides: TGTGCCAGCAGAAGACTAGTCGAAGAGACCCAGTACTTC. This encodes CASRRLVEETQYF.

This chain links TRBV5-4 with TRBJ2-3; maybe TRBD2 (6 bases). There are 13 residues in the CDR3. In germline, CDR1 is SGHNT, CDR2 YYREEE (reference sequence). V lost 4 bases, J lost 10 bases, and 16 bases lay in between. In nucleotides, the CDR3 is TGTGCCAGCAGCGGAGGGTCGGGACCGGCGCAGTATTTT. It specifies CASSGGSGPAQYF.

The CDR3 DNA reads TGCGCCAGCAGCTTGGAGGGGGACAGAAATCAGCCCCAGCATTTT. This sequence encodes CASSLEGDRNQPQHF. This rearrangement joins TRBV5-1 to TRBJ1-5, with 7 bases fitting TRBD1. The ends lost 0 bases at V and 4 bases at J; junction bases unmatched: 4. This CDR3 is built from 15 residues. The germline V gene encodes CDR1 SGHRS and CDR2 YFSETQ.